This TCR beta chain was recovered during a study of Graves' ophthalmopathy and Graves' hyperthyroidism. Study overall: Before any treatment, peripheral blood was taken at the initial diagnosis. Study-wide findings and caveats: The model forecast ophthalmopathy progression, reaching about 70% sensitivity and approximately 72% specificity.

This clonotype was counted ten times or more. What it binds is not known. Included hyperthyroidism patients were aged 18 to 65 and newly diagnosed (under 2 months' duration). The authors used Ficoll-Paque density gradient centrifugation to separate PBMCs. The input was more than 7.5 ml of fresh peripheral blood. Amplified TCR beta CDR3 regions were obtained using RNA transcripts as template. Second-round multiplex PCR followed a first-round RT-PCR using HTBI primers. TCRdb fed the multiplex PCR reads into MiXCR, producing one record per CDR3 protein. The sample contains around 400,000 distinct CDR3 sequences, over 20% of which appear only once. Germline lookup yields CDR1 SGHTA and CDR2 FQGNSA. Trimming pared 5 bases from V and 3 bases from J, leaving 10 bases between. The CDR3 is 13 residues long.

Sequencing input: peripheral blood. This TCR was sampled from a woman between 18 and 29 years old with stable Graves' hyperthyroidism. The chain couples TRBV7-2 to TRBJ1-1; D gene ambiguous. The DNA of the CDR3 is TGTGCCAGCAGCCCGGACGGATACACTGAAGCTTTCTTT. Its protein is CASSPDGYTEAFF.